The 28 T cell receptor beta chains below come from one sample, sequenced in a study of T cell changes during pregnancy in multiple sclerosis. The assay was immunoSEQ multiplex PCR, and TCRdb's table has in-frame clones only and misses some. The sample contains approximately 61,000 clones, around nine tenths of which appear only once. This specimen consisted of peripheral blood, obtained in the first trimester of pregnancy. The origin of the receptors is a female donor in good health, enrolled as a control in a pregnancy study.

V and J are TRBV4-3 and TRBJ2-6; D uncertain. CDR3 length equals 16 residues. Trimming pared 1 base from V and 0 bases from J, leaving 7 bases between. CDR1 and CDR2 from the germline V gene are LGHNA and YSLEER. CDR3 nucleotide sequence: TGCGCCAGCAGCCAAGGAGCCTTCTCTGGGGCCAACGTCCTGACTTTC. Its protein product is CASSQGAFSGANVLTF.

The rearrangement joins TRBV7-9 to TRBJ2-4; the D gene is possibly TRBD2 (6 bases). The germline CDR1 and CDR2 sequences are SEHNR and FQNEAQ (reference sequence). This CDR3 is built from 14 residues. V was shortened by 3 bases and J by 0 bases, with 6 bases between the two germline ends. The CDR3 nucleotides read TGTGCCAGCAGCTTGGGGGGAGCCAAAAACATTCAGTACTTC. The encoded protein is CASSLGGAKNIQYF.

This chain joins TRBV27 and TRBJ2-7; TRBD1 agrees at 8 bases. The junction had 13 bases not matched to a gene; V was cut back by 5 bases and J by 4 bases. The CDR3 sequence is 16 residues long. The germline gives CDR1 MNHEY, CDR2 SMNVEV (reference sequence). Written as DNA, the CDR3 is TGTGCCAGCAGTCTGCCTATAGGGCAGGGGGCTTACGAGCAGTACTTC. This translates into CASSLPIGQGAYEQYF.

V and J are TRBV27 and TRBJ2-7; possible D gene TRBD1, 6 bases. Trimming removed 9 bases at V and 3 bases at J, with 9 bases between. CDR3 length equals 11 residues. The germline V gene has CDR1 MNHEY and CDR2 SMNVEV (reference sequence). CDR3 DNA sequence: TGTGCCAGAACAGGGTACTACGAGCAGTACTTC. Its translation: CARTGYYEQYF.

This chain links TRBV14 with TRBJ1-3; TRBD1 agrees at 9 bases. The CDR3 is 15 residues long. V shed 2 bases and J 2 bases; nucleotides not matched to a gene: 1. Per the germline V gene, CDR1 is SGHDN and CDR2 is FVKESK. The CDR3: CASSQWTGAGNTIYF. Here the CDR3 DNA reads TGTGCCAGCAGCCAATGGACAGGGGCTGGAAACACCATATATTTT. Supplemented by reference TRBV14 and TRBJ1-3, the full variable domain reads EAGVTQFPSHSVIEKGQTVTLRCDPISGHDNLYWYRRVMGKEIKFLLHFVKESKQDESGMPNNRFLAERTGGTYSTLKVQPAELEDSGVYFCASSQWTGAGNTIYFGEGSWLTVV.

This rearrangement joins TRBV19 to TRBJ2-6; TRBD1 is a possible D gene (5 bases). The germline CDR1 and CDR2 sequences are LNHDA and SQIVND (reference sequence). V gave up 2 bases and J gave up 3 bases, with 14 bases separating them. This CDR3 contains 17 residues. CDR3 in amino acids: CASSITPQGLGANVLTF. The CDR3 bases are TGTGCCAGTAGTATAACCCCCCAGGGTCTTGGGGCCAACGTCCTGACTTTC.

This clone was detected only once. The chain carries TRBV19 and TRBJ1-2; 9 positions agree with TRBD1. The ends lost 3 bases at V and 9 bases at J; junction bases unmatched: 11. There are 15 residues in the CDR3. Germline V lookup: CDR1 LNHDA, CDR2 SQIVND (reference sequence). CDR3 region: CASSIPGTGKSSYTF. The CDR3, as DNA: TGTGCCAGTAGTATCCCTGGGACAGGGAAATCTAGCTACACCTTC.

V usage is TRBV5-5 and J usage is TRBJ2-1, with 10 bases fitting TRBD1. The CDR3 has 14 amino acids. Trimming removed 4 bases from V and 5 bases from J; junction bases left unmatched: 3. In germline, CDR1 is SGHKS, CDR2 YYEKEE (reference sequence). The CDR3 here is CASSPGTGDNEQFF. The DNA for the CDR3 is TGTGCCAGCAGCCCCGGGACAGGGGACAATGAGCAGTTCTTC.

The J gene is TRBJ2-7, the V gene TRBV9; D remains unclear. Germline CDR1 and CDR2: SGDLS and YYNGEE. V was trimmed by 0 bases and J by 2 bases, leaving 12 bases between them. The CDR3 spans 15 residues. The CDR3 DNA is TGTGCCAGCAGCGTAGACAGCTCTCTTCCCTACGAGCAGTACTTC. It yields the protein CASSVDSSLPYEQYF.

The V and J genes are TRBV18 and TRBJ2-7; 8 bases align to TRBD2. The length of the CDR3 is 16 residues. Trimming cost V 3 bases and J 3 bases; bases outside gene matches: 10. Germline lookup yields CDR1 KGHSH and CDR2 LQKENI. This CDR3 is CASSPVRLAGGYEQYF. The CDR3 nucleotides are TGTGCCAGCTCACCGGTGAGGCTAGCGGGCGGCTACGAGCAGTACTTC.

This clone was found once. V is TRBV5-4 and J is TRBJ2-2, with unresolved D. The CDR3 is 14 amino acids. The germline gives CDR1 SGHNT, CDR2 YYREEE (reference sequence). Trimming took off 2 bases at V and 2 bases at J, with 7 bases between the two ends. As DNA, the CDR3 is TGTGCCAGCAGCTTTGACAAAAACACCGGGGAGCTGTTTTTT. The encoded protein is CASSFDKNTGELFF.

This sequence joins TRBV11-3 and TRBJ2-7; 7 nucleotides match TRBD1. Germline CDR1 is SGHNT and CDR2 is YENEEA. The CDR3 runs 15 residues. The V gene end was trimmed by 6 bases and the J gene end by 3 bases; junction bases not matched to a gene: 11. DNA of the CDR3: TGTGCCAGCAGTCCCCTGAGTACAGGGGACTACGAGCAGTACTTC. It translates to CASSPLSTGDYEQYF.

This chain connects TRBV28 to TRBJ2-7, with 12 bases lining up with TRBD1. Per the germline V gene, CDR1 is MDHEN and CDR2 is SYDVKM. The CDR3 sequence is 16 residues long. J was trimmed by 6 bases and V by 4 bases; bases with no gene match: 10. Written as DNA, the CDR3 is TGTGCCAGCAGTTCCGGCCCGGGACAGGGGGCGGGCGAGCAGTACTTC. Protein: CASSSGPGQGAGEQYF.

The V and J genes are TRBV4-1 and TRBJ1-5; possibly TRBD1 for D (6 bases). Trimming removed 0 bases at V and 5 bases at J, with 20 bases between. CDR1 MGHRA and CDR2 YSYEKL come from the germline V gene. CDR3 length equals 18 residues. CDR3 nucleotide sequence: TGCGCCAGCAGCCAAGAGGGGGGGGGCAAGGGAAACCATCAGCCCCAGCATTTT. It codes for CASSQEGGGKGNHQPQHF.

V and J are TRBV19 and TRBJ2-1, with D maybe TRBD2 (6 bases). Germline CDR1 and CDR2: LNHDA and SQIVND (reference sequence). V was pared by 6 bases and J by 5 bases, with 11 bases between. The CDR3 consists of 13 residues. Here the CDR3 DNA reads TGTGCCAGTAGCGTTGGAGGGGACAATGAGCAGTTCTTC. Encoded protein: CASSVGGDNEQFF.

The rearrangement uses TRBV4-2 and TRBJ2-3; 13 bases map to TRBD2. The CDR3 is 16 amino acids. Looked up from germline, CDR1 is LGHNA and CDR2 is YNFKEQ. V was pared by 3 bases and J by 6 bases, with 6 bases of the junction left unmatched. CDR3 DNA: TGTGCCAGCAGCCATCAACCGGGACTAGCGGGGGATACGCAGTATTTT. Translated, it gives CASSHQPGLAGDTQYF.

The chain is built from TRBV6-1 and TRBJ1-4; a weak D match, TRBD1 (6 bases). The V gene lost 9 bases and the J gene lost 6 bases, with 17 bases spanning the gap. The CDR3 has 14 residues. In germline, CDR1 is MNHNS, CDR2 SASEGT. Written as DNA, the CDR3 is TGTGCCAGTGGAGGGGAGGGGGATTATGAAAAACTGTTTTTT. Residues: CASGGEGDYEKLFF.

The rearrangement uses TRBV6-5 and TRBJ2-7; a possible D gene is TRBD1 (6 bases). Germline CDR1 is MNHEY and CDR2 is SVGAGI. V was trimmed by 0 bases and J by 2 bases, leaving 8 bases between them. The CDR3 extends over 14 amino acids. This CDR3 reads CASSYSGHAYEQYF. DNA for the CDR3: TGTGCCAGCAGTTACTCGGGACATGCCTACGAGCAGTACTTC.

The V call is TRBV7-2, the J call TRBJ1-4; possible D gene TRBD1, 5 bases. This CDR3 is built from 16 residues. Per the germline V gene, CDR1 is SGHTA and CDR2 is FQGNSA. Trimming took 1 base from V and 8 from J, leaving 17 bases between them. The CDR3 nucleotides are TGTGCCAGCAGCTTAGGACCCGGGGACTTAAACGAAAAACTGTTTTTT. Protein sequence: CASSLGPGDLNEKLFF.

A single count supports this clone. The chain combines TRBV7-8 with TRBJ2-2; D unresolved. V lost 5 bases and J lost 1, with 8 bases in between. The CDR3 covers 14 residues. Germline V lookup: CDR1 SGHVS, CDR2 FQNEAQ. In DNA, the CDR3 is TGTGCCAGCAGCCTGGCTGGGAACACCGGGGAGCTGTTTTTT. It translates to CASSLAGNTGELFF.

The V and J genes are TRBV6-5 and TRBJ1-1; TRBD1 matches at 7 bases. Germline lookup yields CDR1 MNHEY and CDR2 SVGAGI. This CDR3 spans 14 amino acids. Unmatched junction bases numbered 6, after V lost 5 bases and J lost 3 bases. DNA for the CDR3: TGTGCCAGCAGTCCACAGGGGCCGCACACTGAAGCTTTCTTT. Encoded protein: CASSPQGPHTEAFF.

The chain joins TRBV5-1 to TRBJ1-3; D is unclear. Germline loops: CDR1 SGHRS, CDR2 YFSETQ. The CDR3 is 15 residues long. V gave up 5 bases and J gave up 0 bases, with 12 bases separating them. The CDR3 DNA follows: TGCGCCAGCAGATCTACGTCGAGCTCTGGAAACACCATATATTTT. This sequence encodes CASRSTSSSGNTIYF. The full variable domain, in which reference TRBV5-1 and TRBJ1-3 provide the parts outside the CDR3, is KAGVTQTPRYLIKTRGQQVTLSCSPISGHRSVSWYQQTPGQGLQFLFEYFSETQRNKGNFPGRFSGRQFSNSRSEMNVSTLELGDSALYLCASRSTSSSGNTIYFGEGSWLTVV.

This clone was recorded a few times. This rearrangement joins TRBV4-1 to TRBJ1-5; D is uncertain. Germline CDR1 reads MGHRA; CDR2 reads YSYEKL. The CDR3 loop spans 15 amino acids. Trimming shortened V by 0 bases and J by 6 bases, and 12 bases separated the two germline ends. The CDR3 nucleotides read TGCGCCAGCAGCCAAGAGGGTAGGGAGAGTCAGCCCCAGCATTTT. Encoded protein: CASSQEGRESQPQHF.

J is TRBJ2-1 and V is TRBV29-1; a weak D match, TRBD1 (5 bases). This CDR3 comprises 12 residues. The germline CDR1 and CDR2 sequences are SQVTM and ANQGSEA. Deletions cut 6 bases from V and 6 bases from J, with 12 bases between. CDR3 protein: CSVSQGGNEQFF. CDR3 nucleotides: TGCAGCGTCTCCCAGGGCGGCAATGAGCAGTTCTTC.

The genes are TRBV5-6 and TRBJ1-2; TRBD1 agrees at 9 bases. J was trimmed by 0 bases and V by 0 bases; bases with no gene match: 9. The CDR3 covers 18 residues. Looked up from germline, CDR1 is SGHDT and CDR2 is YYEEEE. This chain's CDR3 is CASSLVYGDRVSNYGYTF. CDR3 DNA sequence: TGTGCCAGCAGCTTGGTCTATGGGGACAGGGTGTCTAACTATGGCTACACCTTC.

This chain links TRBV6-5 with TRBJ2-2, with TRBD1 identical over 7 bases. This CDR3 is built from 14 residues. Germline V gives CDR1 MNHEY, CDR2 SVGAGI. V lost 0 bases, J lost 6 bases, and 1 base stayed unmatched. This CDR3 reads CASSYSRGPGELFF. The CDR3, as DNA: TGTGCCAGCAGTTACTCAAGGGGGCCCGGGGAGCTGTTTTTT.

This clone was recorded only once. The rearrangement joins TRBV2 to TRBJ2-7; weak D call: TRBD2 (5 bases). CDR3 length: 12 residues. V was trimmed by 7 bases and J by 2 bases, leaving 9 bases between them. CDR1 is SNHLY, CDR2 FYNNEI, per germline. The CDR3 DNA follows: TGTGCCAGCAACCGGGATCCCTACGAGCAGTACTTC. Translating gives CASNRDPYEQYF.

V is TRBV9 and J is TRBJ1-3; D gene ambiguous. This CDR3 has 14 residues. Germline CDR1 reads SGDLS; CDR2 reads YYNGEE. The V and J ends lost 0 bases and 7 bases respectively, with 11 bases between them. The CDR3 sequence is CASSVDRGRNTIYF. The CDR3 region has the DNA TGTGCCAGCAGCGTAGACCGGGGAAGGAACACCATATATTTT. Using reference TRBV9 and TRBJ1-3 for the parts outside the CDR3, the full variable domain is DSGVTQTPKHLITATGQRVTLRCSPRSGDLSVYWYQQSLDQGLQFLIQYYNGEERAKGNILERFSAQQFPDLHSELNLSSLELGDSALYFCASSVDRGRNTIYFGEGSWLTVV.